One sample yielded the 27 T cell receptor beta chains listed below, sequenced in a study of blood T cell repertoires in COVID-19. Some clones are missing from TCRdb's copy, which holds only in-frame ones; the method was immunoSEQ multiplex PCR. The data show tens of thousands of clones, with 87% seen just once and 44% held by the top ten. The sample taken for sequencing was peripheral blood. The receptors were sampled from a human donor in a cohort sampled during active COVID-19.

CDR3 amino acids: CASSRQTNYGYTF. Here the CDR3 DNA reads TGTGCCAGCAGTCGACAGACTAACTATGGCTACACCTTC. The rearrangement uses TRBV2 and TRBJ1-2, with a tentative D call TRBD1 (5 bases). The CDR3 consists of 13 residues. Germline V CDR1 and CDR2: SNHLY, FYNNEI. Between the trimmed V and J ends, which lost 5 bases and 0 bases, there was a span of 7 bases.

CDR3 DNA sequence: TGCGCCAGCAGCTTGGGACAGGGTAAAGAGACCCAGTACTTC. Amino acids: CASSLGQGKETQYF. This chain links TRBV5-1 with TRBJ2-5; TRBD1 matches at 7 bases. The V segment lost 0 bases and the J segment 3 bases; nucleotides outside the gene matches: 2. CDR3 length: 14 amino acids. Germline V lookup: CDR1 SGHRS, CDR2 YFSETQ.

The chain combines TRBV29-1 with TRBJ1-1; D is perhaps TRBD1 (5 bases). Trimming took 1 base from V and 4 from J, leaving 16 bases between them. The CDR3 is made up of 15 amino acids. The germline gives CDR1 SQVTM, CDR2 ANQGSEA. CDR3 DNA: TGCAGCGTTGAAGGGGGCAGGGTGGTCGTCACTGAAGCTTTCTTT. Translating gives CSVEGGRVVVTEAFF.

The genes are TRBV24-1 and TRBJ2-2; TRBD2 agrees at 7 bases. The J segment lost 5 bases and the V segment lost 3 bases, leaving 8 bases of the junction unmatched. The CDR3 is made up of 16 amino acids. Germline V CDR1 and CDR2: KGHDR, SFDVKD. In DNA, the CDR3 is TGTGCCACCAGTGATCGCCGGACTAGTAGTACCGGGGAGCTGTTTTTT. Amino acids: CATSDRRTSSTGELFF.

The chain uses TRBV18 and TRBJ2-3, with D perhaps TRBD1 (6 bases). In germline, CDR1 is KGHSH, CDR2 LQKENI. The CDR3 contains 14 residues. Trimming took 4 bases from V and 4 from J, leaving 12 bases between them. The CDR3 DNA reads TGTGCCAGCTCACTACGACAGGCTGCAGATACGCAGTATTTT. This sequence encodes CASSLRQAADTQYF.

The chain couples TRBV7-6 to TRBJ2-7; 11 bases line up with TRBD2. V shed 2 bases and J 3 bases; nucleotides not matched to a gene: 3. This CDR3 is built from 15 residues. Germline V gene data show CDR1 as SGHVS and CDR2 as FNYEAQ. The CDR3 is CASSLSSGGLYEQYF. The CDR3 coding sequence is TGTGCCAGCAGCTTATCTAGCGGGGGGCTCTACGAGCAGTACTTC.

The chain recombines TRBV24-1 with TRBJ2-2, with TRBD1 identical over 8 bases. With 9 bases clipped from V and 6 bases from J, the junction kept 11 bases outside the gene matches. The CDR3 is made up of 15 amino acids. Germline values: CDR1 KGHDR, CDR2 SFDVKD. CDR3 coding DNA: TGTGCCACCGCTAACGGACAGGGAGGCGCCGGGGAGCTGTTTTTT. It specifies CATANGQGGAGELFF.

The V and J genes are TRBV6-5 and TRBJ1-4, with D perhaps TRBD1 (5 bases). The ends were cut back, 2 bases at V and 8 bases at J, with 18 bases in the middle. Germline assignment: CDR1 MNHEY and CDR2 SVGAGI. CDR3 length: 16 amino acids. Here the CDR3 reads CASSYTVFRGLEKLFF. Here the CDR3 DNA reads TGTGCCAGCAGTTACACGGTTTTCCGGGGACTGGAAAAACTGTTTTTT.

This rearrangement joins TRBV19 to TRBJ2-3; a weak D match, TRBD2 (5 bases). The CDR3 is 13 amino acids. Germline CDR1 LNHDA, CDR2 SQIVND (reference sequence). V was clipped by 7 bases and J by 1 base, with 9 bases between them. CDR3 coding DNA: TGTGCCAGTAATTCCGGGGGCACAGATACGCAGTATTTT. The encoded protein is CASNSGGTDTQYF.

There are a few counts of this clone. This rearrangement joins TRBV7-2 to TRBJ1-2, with 9 nucleotides matching TRBD1. Looked up from germline, CDR1 is SGHTA and CDR2 is FQGNSA. The CDR3 covers 14 residues. J lost 7 bases, V lost 5 bases, and 8 bases had no gene match. CDR3 sequence reads: CASSITGQGSGYTF. Written as DNA, the CDR3 is TGTGCCAGCAGCATTACGGGACAGGGCTCTGGCTACACCTTC.

CDR3 sequence reads: CASSLGGVGEQYF. DNA for the CDR3: TGTGCCAGCAGTTTGGGAGGGGTGGGCGAGCAGTACTTC. The V call is TRBV28, the J call TRBJ2-7; 7 nucleotides line up with TRBD2. Germline lookup yields CDR1 MDHEN and CDR2 SYDVKM. The junction had 5 bases not matched to a gene; V was cut back by 3 bases and J by 6 bases. This CDR3 is 13 amino acids long.

This sequence joins TRBV5-6 and TRBJ1-6; the D is unclear. V was clipped by 1 base and J by 9 bases, with 5 bases between them. The CDR3 totals 12 residues. CDR1 is SGHDT, CDR2 YYEEEE, per germline. This CDR3 is CASSLRGSPLHF. DNA of the CDR3: TGTGCCAGCAGCTTGCGCGGTTCACCCCTCCACTTT.

A single count supports this clone. This rearrangement joins TRBV6-5 to TRBJ1-2, with D possibly being TRBD1 (5 bases). This CDR3 is 15 amino acids long. With 0 bases removed from V and 8 bases from J, the gap between germline ends came to 16 bases. Germline assignment: CDR1 MNHEY and CDR2 SVGAGI. The CDR3 bases are TGTGCCAGCAGTTACTCCGGGGGGGGAGCAAGCGGCTACACCTTC. Protein: CASSYSGGGASGYTF.

The chain is built from TRBV15 and TRBJ2-5; 10 bases map to TRBD2. CDR3 size: 14 residues. J gave up 2 bases and V 3 bases, and 0 bases lay outside the gene matches. The germline V gene encodes CDR1 LNHNV and CDR2 YYDKDF (reference sequence). DNA for the CDR3: TGTGCCACCAGCAGGGGACTAGCGCAAGAGACCCAGTACTTC. It encodes CATSRGLAQETQYF.

CDR3 nucleotide sequence: TGTGCCAGCAGCTTAGACCAGGCCTACGAGCAGTACTTC. Translation: CASSLDQAYEQYF. This chain links TRBV7-9 with TRBJ2-7, with unresolved D. Germline lookup yields CDR1 SEHNR and CDR2 FQNEAQ (reference sequence). V shed 1 base and J shed 2 bases, with 6 bases lying between them. This CDR3 spans 13 amino acids.

The chain employs TRBV5-4 and TRBJ2-3, with a tentative D call TRBD1 (6 bases). Germline values: CDR1 SGHNT, CDR2 YYREEE (reference sequence). This CDR3 comprises 13 residues. Trimming took 1 base from V and 8 from J, leaving 11 bases between them. CDR3 region: CASSLQGSGTQYF. The CDR3 DNA reads as TGTGCCAGCAGCTTGCAGGGGTCGGGTACGCAGTATTTT.

This rearrangement joins TRBV19 to TRBJ1-5; weak D call: TRBD1 (6 bases). The CDR3 extends over 16 amino acids. The germline V and J ends were trimmed by 0 bases and 2 bases, with 11 bases remaining between them. CDR1 is LNHDA and CDR2 is SQIVND in the germline V gene (reference sequence). CDR3 loop: CASSIDFRGRNQPQHF. CDR3 bases: TGTGCCAGTAGTATAGATTTCAGGGGCCGCAATCAGCCCCAGCATTTT. The entire variable domain, with the rest obtained from reference TRBV19 and TRBJ1-5, is as follows: DGGITQSPKYLFRKEGQNVTLSCEQNLNHDAMYWYRQDPGQGLRLIYYSQIVNDFQKGDIAEGYSVSREKKESFPLTVTSAQKNPTAFYLCASSIDFRGRNQPQHFGDGTRLSIL.

V usage is TRBV7-9 and J usage is TRBJ2-7; TRBD2 aligns across 10 bases. CDR3 size: 15 residues. The V segment lost 8 bases and the J segment 1 base; nucleotides outside the gene matches: 8. Germline V lookup: CDR1 SEHNR, CDR2 FQNEAQ (reference sequence). Here the CDR3 reads CASLGSSGGSYEQYF. The CDR3 DNA reads as TGTGCCAGCTTAGGCTCTAGCGGGGGTTCCTACGAGCAGTACTTC.

The chain combines TRBV5-1 with TRBJ2-1; 10 bases map to TRBD2. The CDR3 sequence is 17 residues long. V trimming: 4 bases; J trimming: 10 bases; junction bases outside the gene matches: 17. From germline, CDR1 is SGHRS and CDR2 YFSETQ. The CDR3, as DNA: TGCGCCAGCAGCCTGGGGAGTCTAGCGGGGGCTGGAGCCGAGCAGTTCTTC. It specifies CASSLGSLAGAGAEQFF. Drawing the rest from reference TRBV5-1 and TRBJ2-1, the complete variable domain is KAGVTQTPRYLIKTRGQQVTLSCSPISGHRSVSWYQQTPGQGLQFLFEYFSETQRNKGNFPGRFSGRQFSNSRSEMNVSTLELGDSALYLCASSLGSLAGAGAEQFFGPGTRLTVL.

The chain links TRBV12-3 or TRBV12-4 to TRBJ2-7; possibly TRBD1 for D (6 bases). The CDR3 covers 13 residues. Trimming removed 4 bases at V and 5 bases at J, with 12 bases between. The chain's CDR3 is CASSYAGVHEQYF. The CDR3 nucleotides are TGTGCCAGCAGTTATGCAGGGGTACACGAGCAGTACTTC.

This clone was recorded a few times. The gene calls are TRBV7-9 and TRBJ1-2; the D gene is possibly TRBD1 (5 bases). The CDR3 loop spans 15 amino acids. Germline assignment: CDR1 SEHNR and CDR2 FQNEAQ (reference sequence). The V end was cut by 7 bases, the J end by 4 bases, with 19 bases between. The DNA for the CDR3 is TGTGCCAGCACCCAGGCCCAGGGCTCTCCCTATGGCTACACCTTC. Its translation is CASTQAQGSPYGYTF.

This clone was recorded a few times. The rearrangement links TRBV5-8 to TRBJ1-4, with TRBD1 matching 8 bases. Unmatched junction bases numbered 6, after V lost 4 bases and J lost 1 base. Germline CDR1 is SGHTS and CDR2 is YDEGEE. The CDR3 has 16 amino acids. The CDR3 DNA follows: TGTGCCAGCAGCGCGTTCAGGGGGCTAACTAATGAAAAACTGTTTTTT. It translates to CASSAFRGLTNEKLFF.

The chain has TRBV28 and TRBJ1-2, with a tentative D call TRBD1 (5 bases). CDR1 is MDHEN, CDR2 SYDVKM, per germline. V was clipped by 5 bases and J by 3 bases, with 19 bases between them. The CDR3 has 16 residues. The CDR3 loop is CASSGAEGRIDYGYTF. The CDR3 nucleotides are TGTGCCAGCAGTGGCGCCGAGGGGAGGATCGACTATGGCTACACCTTC.

A single count supports this clone. The CDR3: CASSVRQNNQPQHF. CDR3 sequence (DNA): TGTGCCAGCAGTGTGAGACAGAACAATCAGCCCCAGCATTTT. The chain recombines TRBV2 with TRBJ1-5; the D gene is possibly TRBD1 (5 bases). From germline, CDR1 is SNHLY and CDR2 FYNNEI. V was shortened by 4 bases and J by 3 bases, with 10 bases between the two germline ends. The CDR3 totals 14 residues.

The V call is TRBV5-1, the J call TRBJ2-3, with 7 positions matching TRBD2. V shed 3 bases, J shed 9 bases, and the junction held 7 bases outside the gene matches. CDR3 length: 13 residues. CDR1 and CDR2 (germline): SGHRS, YFSETQ. In DNA form, the CDR3 reads TGCGCCAGCAGCTCCCCACTAGCGATGACGCAGTATTTT. Protein product: CASSSPLAMTQYF.

V gene TRBV5-1 combines with J gene TRBJ1-1; 7 nucleotides align to TRBD1. CDR3 length: 14 amino acids. Germline assignment: CDR1 SGHRS and CDR2 YFSETQ. Trimming cost V 4 bases and J 2 bases; bases outside gene matches: 5. CDR3 loop: CASSTRQGNTEAFF. DNA for the CDR3: TGCGCCAGCAGCACCCGACAGGGAAACACTGAAGCTTTCTTT. Using reference TRBV5-1 and TRBJ1-1 for the parts outside the CDR3, the full variable domain is KAGVTQTPRYLIKTRGQQVTLSCSPISGHRSVSWYQQTPGQGLQFLFEYFSETQRNKGNFPGRFSGRQFSNSRSEMNVSTLELGDSALYLCASSTRQGNTEAFFGQGTRLTVV.

This chain uses TRBV4-1 with TRBJ1-4, with TRBD1 matching over 7 bases. The germline gives CDR1 MGHRA, CDR2 YSYEKL. CDR3 length: 15 amino acids. V dropped 0 bases and J dropped 12; count of bases not matched to a gene: 10. Here the CDR3 DNA reads TGCGCCAGCAGCCAAGAAGGGGCAGGGGGGAAGGAACTGTTTTTT. Translating gives CASSQEGAGGKELFF.